One TCR beta chain is described in this entry. This receptor's antigen is unknown. Base qualities were left out, and no much larger clone turns up one base away. CDR3 length: 13 amino acids, cysteine to phenylalanine. The kept DNA is CDR3 alone, 39 bases in frame from the first base. The germline V gene (reference sequence) sets CDR1 to LNHDA and CDR2 to SQIVND. V lost 6 bases and J lost 1 base, and the count of bases not matched to a germline gene is 0. The data were obtained in a study of T cells in Graves' hyperthyroidism and ophthalmopathy (dated by TCRdb to about 2019). For context, the study as a whole: Peripheral blood was sampled at the time of initial diagnosis, prior to any treatment. Thyroid tissue and blood T-cell repertoires from six Graves' hyperthyroidism patients were also compared in the study. To identify TCR V-J signatures that set the groups apart, the researchers used a discovery cohort of 100 patients, made up of 43 with Graves' ophthalmopathy and around 58 with stable Graves' hyperthyroidism. The paper reports TCR Vbeta CDR3 sequencing of more than 120 peripheral blood samples: 43 ophthalmopathy, 70 to 85 hyperthyroidism and 17 progressor patients. After sampling, hyperthyroidism patients received methimazole starting at 30 mg daily, and ophthalmopathy patients received high-dose intravenous methylprednisolone. Prospective prediction of ophthalmopathy was tested in an independent validation cohort consisting of 18 to 20 hyperthyroidism patients and over 15 patients who later progressed to ophthalmopathy. For training and testing, the 95 to 100 patients in the discovery cohort were randomly divided in a 7:3 ratio. The paper's findings and limits, for the study overall: Blood samples also contained most of the expanded thyroid clonotypes (frequency above 0.001), which suggests that blood repertoires may reflect thyroid immune responses. In validation, progression to ophthalmopathy was predicted by the model with 55% to 71% sensitivity and 72% to 85% specificity, a median of approximately 6.5 months before onset. No statistical method was used to set the sample size in advance, and investigators knew the group allocation. A 13 V-J signature model separated ophthalmopathy from stable hyperthyroidism, with around 88% sensitivity and about 81% specificity in cross-validation and 80%/75% in testing.

Graves' hyperthyroidism was defined as stable when no progression to ophthalmopathy occurred over 18 months of follow-up. Hyperthyroidism patients were newly diagnosed, had a disease duration of under 2 months, and were aged 18 to 65 years. Any patient with an uncontrolled infection, another autoimmune disease, pregnancy or lactation was excluded. Clinical symptoms, serum thyroxine and TRAb, thyroid ultrasound, and orbital computed tomography formed the basis for the diagnoses. PBMCs were separated from roughly 10 ml of fresh peripheral blood using Ficoll-Paque density gradient centrifugation. Total RNA was extracted using Trizol reagent, and RNA quality was assessed on an Agilent 2100 Bioanalyzer. The TCR beta CDR3 regions were amplified from the RNA transcripts. The first round of RT-PCR for the TCR CDR3 was performed with the HTBI primer set and the Qiagen OneStep RT-PCR kit. The libraries were constructed in a second round of multiplex PCR and then size-selected and purified. Sequencing of the libraries was done on an Illumina HiSeq2000 using paired-end 100 bp reads. For the original study's pipeline: SOAPnuke was used to process the raw data, removing reads that contained adapters or uncalled bases, had a mean Phred below 15, or lacked an exact match to the constant primer or identifier. High-quality paired reads were merged using COPE v1.2.5, and each unique nucleotide sequence was defined as a clonotype. MiTCR v1.1 was used to align clonotypes to the IMGT TRBV, TRBD and TRBJ reference segments. The analysis was restricted to V-J combinations with a frequency above 0.0001, which together covered around 99% of the repertoires. A TCS score was defined as the ratio between F50 (clonal expansion) and ExV (chaos), using BLOSUM62-based TCRdist between CDR3 peptides within each V-J. Welch's t-statistics and random forest reduced 450 to 600 V-J features to roughly 13, which were used in a naive Bayes classifier (R e1071). TCRdb redid the processing of the public reads, applying fastp at Q25 and MiXCR, and retained in-frame beta chains. Rows merge per CDR3 protein into single entries with the most common DNA and genes. The V and J calls, along with clone size, are taken from TCRdb and not from the paper's own processing. The sample records about 360,000 distinct CDR3 sequences, about 13% of which are singletons. Of the sample, 9.2% falls within the top ten clones.

Sequences were obtained from blood. The sequence joins TRBV19 to TRBJ2-1, and 7 junctional nucleotides match TRBD2. The clonotype comes from a woman aged 18-30 years with Graves' hyperthyroidism. The DNA reads TGTGCCAGTAGCGGGGGGTCCTACAATGAGCAGTTCTTC. The translation is CASSGGSYNEQFF.